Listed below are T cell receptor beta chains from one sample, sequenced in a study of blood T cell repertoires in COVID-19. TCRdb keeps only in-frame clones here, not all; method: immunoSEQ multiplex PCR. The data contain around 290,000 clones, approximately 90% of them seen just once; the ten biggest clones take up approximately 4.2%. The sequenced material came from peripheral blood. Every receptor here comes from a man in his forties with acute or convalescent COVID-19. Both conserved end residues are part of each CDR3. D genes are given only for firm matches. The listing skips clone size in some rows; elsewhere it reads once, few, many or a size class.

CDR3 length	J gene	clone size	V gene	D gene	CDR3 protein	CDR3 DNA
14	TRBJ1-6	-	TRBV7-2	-	CASSLQGYNSPLHF	TGTGCCAGCAGCTTACAGGGGTATAATTCACCCCTCCACTTT
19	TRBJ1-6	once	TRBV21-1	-	CASSKKDKTGPSYNSPLHF	TGTGCCAGCAGCAAAAAAGATAAGACAGGCCCCTCCTATAATTCACCCCTCCACTTT
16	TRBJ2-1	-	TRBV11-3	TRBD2	CASSHEGGGSYNEQFF	TGTGCCAGCAGCCACGAAGGCGGGGGCTCCTACAATGAGCAGTTCTTC
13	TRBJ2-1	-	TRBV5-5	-	CASSFPVGGEQFF	TGTGCCAGCAGCTTTCCGGTAGGGGGTGAGCAGTTCTTC
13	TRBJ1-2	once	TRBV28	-	CASSLKQTYGYTF	TGTGCCAGCAGTTTAAAACAGACCTATGGCTACACCTTC
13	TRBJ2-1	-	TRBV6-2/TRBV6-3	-	CASSYVRGGEQFF	TGTGCCAGCAGTTATGTCAGGGGTGGGGAGCAGTTCTTC
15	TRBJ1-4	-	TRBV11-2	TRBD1	CASSHTGGRDEKLFF	TGTGCCAGCAGCCATACAGGGGGCAGAGATGAAAAACTGTTTTTT
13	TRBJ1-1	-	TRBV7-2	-	CASSTRQYTEAFF	TGTGCCAGCAGCACCAGACAGTACACTGAAGCTTTCTTT
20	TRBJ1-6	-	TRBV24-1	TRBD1	CATTTSQPGQGKSYNSPLHF	TGTGCCACCACAACCAGTCAGCCGGGACAGGGAAAATCCTATAATTCACCCCTCCACTTT
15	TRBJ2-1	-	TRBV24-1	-	CATSDLRTGYNEQFF	TGTGCCACCAGTGATTTGCGAACAGGCTACAATGAGCAGTTCTTC
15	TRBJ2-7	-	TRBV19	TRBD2	CASSQLAGDFYEQYF	TGTGCCAGTAGTCAACTAGCGGGGGACTTCTACGAGCAGTACTTC
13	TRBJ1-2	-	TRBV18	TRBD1	CASSPDRGYGYTF	TGTGCCAGCTCACCCGACAGGGGCTATGGCTACACCTTC
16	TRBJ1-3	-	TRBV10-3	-	CAAGGARQSSGNTIYF	TGTGCCGCGGGCGGGGCCAGGCAAAGCTCTGGAAACACCATATATTTT
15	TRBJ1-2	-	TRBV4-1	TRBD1	CASSQLQGSNYGYTF	TGCGCCAGCAGCCAGCTACAGGGGTCGAACTATGGCTACACCTTC
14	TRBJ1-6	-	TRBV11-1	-	CASSRTGNNSPLHF	TGTGCCAGCAGCAGAACAGGGAACAATTCACCCCTCCACTTT
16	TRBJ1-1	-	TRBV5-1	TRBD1	CASSPGQGERNTEAFF	TGCGCCAGCAGCCCCGGACAGGGGGAAAGGAACACTGAAGCTTTCTTT
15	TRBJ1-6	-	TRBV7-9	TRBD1	CASSFGTGGDSPLHF	TGTGCCAGCAGCTTTGGGACAGGGGGAGATTCACCCCTCCACTTT
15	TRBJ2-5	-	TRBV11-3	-	CASSLGAGNQETQYF	TGTGCCAGCAGCTTAGGGGCAGGCAACCAAGAGACCCAGTACTTC
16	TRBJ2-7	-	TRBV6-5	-	CASSYSRLATSYEQYF	TGTGCCAGCAGTTACTCTAGGCTAGCGACCTCCTACGAGCAGTACTTC
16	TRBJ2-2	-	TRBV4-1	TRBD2	CASSQELAGAAGELFF	TGCGCCAGCAGCCAAGAACTAGCGGGGGCCGCCGGGGAGCTGTTTTTT
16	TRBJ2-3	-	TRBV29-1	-	CSVEAQGRGFTDTQYF	TGCAGCGTTGAAGCTCAAGGCAGGGGTTTCACAGATACGCAGTATTTT
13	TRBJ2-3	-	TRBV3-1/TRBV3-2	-	CTSSSSGWDTQYF	TGTACCAGCAGCTCAAGCGGGTGGGATACGCAGTATTTT
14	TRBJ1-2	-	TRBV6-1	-	CASSEAGHSGGYTF	TGTGCCAGCAGTGAAGCGGGACACAGTGGGGGCTACACCTTC
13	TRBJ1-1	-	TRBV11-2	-	CASSLVSGVEAFF	TGTGCCAGCAGCTTAGTCAGCGGGGTTGAAGCTTTCTTT
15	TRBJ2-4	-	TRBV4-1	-	CASSQDIGQKNIQYF	TGCGCCAGCAGCCAAGATATCGGACAGAAAAACATTCAGTACTTC
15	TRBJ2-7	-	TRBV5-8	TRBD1	CASSQGQVDIYEQYF	TGTGCCAGCAGCCAGGGACAGGTAGATATCTACGAGCAGTACTTC
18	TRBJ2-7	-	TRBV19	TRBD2	CASSLQFVVGGGSYEQYF	TGTGCCAGTAGCCTGCAATTTGTTGTTGGGGGGGGATCCTACGAGCAGTACTTC
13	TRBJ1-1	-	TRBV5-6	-	CASFRNVDTEAFF	TGTGCCAGCTTCAGGAATGTGGACACTGAAGCTTTCTTT
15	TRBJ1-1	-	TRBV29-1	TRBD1	CSVAYRGRSGTEAFF	TGCAGCGTTGCCTACAGGGGGCGCTCGGGCACTGAAGCTTTCTTT
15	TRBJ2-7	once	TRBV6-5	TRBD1	CASSFSRDRTYEQYF	TGTGCCAGCAGTTTTAGCCGGGACAGAACCTACGAGCAGTACTTC
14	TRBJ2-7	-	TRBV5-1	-	CASSLFGDSYEQYF	TGCGCCAGCAGCTTGTTCGGGGACTCCTACGAGCAGTACTTC
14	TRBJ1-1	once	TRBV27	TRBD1	CASSLQGEDTEAFF	TGTGCCAGCAGTTTACAGGGGGAAGACACTGAAGCTTTCTTT
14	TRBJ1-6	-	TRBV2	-	CASRAGSNNSPLHF	TGTGCCAGCAGGGCAGGGTCAAACAATTCACCCCTCCACTTT
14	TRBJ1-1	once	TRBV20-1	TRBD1	CSASGDRGLSEAFF	TGCAGTGCTAGTGGGGACAGGGGGCTATCTGAAGCTTTCTTT
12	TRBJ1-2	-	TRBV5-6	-	CASTAGGPGYTF	TGTGCCAGCACCGCGGGGGGGCCTGGCTACACCTTC
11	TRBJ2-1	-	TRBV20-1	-	CSAPSGNEQFF	TGCAGTGCTCCGTCCGGCAATGAGCAGTTCTTC
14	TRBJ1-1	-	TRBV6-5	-	CASSYRQSNTEAFF	TGTGCCAGCAGTTACAGACAGTCGAACACTGAAGCTTTCTTT
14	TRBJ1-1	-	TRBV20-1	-	CSASAGTTNTEAFF	TGCAGTGCTAGTGCCGGGACAACGAACACTGAAGCTTTCTTT
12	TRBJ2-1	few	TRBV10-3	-	CAISEYNNEQFF	TGTGCCATCAGTGAGTATAACAATGAGCAGTTCTTC
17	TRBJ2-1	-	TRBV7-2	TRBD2	CASSLAGGTSGTNEQFF	TGTGCCAGCAGCTTAGCGGGGGGGACTAGCGGAACCAATGAGCAGTTCTTC
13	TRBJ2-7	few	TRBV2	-	CASSTVFSYEQYF	TGTGCCAGCAGCACGGTTTTTTCCTACGAGCAGTACTTC
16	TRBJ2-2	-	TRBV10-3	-	CAISAGILFSSGELFF	TGTGCCATCAGTGCGGGAATACTATTTTCCTCCGGGGAGCTGTTTTTT
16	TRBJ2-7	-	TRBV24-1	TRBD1	CATSDLPGQGLYEQYF	TGTGCCACCAGTGATTTGCCGGGACAGGGCCTTTACGAGCAGTACTTC
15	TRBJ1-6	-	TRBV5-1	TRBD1	CASSPRTGTESPLHF	TGCGCCAGCAGCCCGCGGACAGGGACAGAATCACCCCTCCACTTT
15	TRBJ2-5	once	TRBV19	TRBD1	CASSSIGQGLGTQYF	TGTGCCAGTAGTTCTATAGGACAGGGACTGGGGACCCAGTACTTC
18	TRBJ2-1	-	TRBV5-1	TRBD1	CASSSHVDRAGPYNEQFF	TGCGCCAGCAGCTCCCACGTCGACAGGGCGGGCCCCTACAATGAGCAGTTCTTC
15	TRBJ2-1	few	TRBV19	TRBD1	CASSIDRDPYNEQFF	TGTGCCAGTAGTATCGACAGGGACCCCTACAATGAGCAGTTCTTC
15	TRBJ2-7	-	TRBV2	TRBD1	CASSVLGTGASLEYF	TGTGCCAGCAGTGTCCTCGGGACAGGGGCCTCCTTGGAGTACTTC
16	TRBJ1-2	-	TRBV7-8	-	CASSLAVRYSGYGYTF	TGTGCCAGCAGCTTAGCGGTGCGGTACTCGGGCTATGGCTACACCTTC